This TCR beta chain was found in a study of regulatory T cells in long-lasting Graves disease. The study's findings and limits: TRBV28, TRBJ1-2 and TRBJ2-5 were favored in persistent disease. Fewer public clonotypes were shared by new patients (over 950) than by persistent patients (around 2,900). Thyroid tissue was not studied; only peripheral blood was.

A few counts support this clonotype. Its target is not known. Regarding time point: persistent/refractory GD, antithyroid drugs over 5 years with positive TRAb. RNA extracted from PBMCs served as the sequencing template. Germline-derived CDR1 and CDR2 are DFQATT and SNEGSKA (reference sequence). The CDR3 is made up of 16 amino acids. Trimming cost V 3 bases and J 7 bases, with 22 bases left between them. Arm-PCR of CDR3 regions and iRepertoire HTBI primers were the basis on which TCR beta libraries were built. Per the study methods: Across the samples, identification revealed some 64 TRBV and 15 or so TRBJ segments. One entry per CDR3 protein results from TCRdb running MiXCR on the multiplex PCR reads. TCRdb's processing, not the authors', yielded these V and J calls. This table holds some 440,000 distinct CDR3 sequences, less than 25% found once.

The sequencing here drew on peripheral blood mononuclear cells (PBMCs), taken when the disease was refractory, from a patient treated with antithyroid drugs. This sequence joins TRBV20-1 and TRBJ1-5, with unresolved D. This sequence originates from a female donor with Graves disease. The CDR3 region has the DNA TGCAGTGCTAGCCGCACTGGAGGAGGGATGGGGCAGCCCCAGCATTTT. Residues: CSASRTGGGMGQPQHF.